The text below deals with one T cell receptor beta chain. The entry originates in a study of blood T cell repertoires in COVID-19. Study-wide background: COVID-19 samples, acute and convalescent, were from the United States, Italy and Spain. The analysed material was cDNA or gDNA that came from T cells, B-cell-depleted T cells, or PBMCs.

The CDR3 spans 12 residues. CDR1 and CDR2 (germline): MGHRA, YSYEKL. The V gene lost 1 base and the J gene lost 12 bases, with 9 bases spanning the gap. Authors' methods: Reference gene primer amplification gave estimated nucleated cell counts. Method: immunoSEQ multiplex PCR; TCRdb's copy keeps in-frame clones and lacks some. D and trimming come from the DNA, and the V and J calls and clone size come from that table. The table has under 350,000 clones, around 90% seen once. The V call is TRBV4-1, the J call TRBJ1-4; D call uncertain. This clonotype was sampled from a man aged 45-65 years with acute or convalescent COVID-19. The source material was peripheral blood. In DNA, the CDR3 is TGCGCCAGCAGCCAAGGATGGCCCGAACTGTTTTTT. This gives the protein CASSQGWPELFF.